Detailed here is one TCR beta chain. Its antigen target is currently unknown. Within one base of it there is no much larger clone, and no base qualities were kept. Another Seattle source contributed samples from volunteer blood donors who had recovered from COVID-19. The collaborating institutions used their own protocols to collect whole blood in K2EDTA tubes. For TCRbeta analysis, collaborator samples were shipped as frozen whole blood, as isolated PBMCs, or as DNA extracted from either sample type. The V and J ends are trimmed by 3 bases and 0 bases, leaving 8 bases between them. The germline V gene specifies SGHAT as CDR1 and FQNNGV as CDR2. Its CDR3 holds 14 amino acids, cysteine through phenylalanine. Only the CDR3 portion is preserved as DNA: 42 bases, with reading frame beginning at the first base. This entry comes from a study of blood T cell repertoires in COVID-19 (TCRdb year 2020). Study-level background: Samples covering the acute and convalescent phases of COVID-19 were provided by collaborators in the United States, Italy and Spain. Where available, HLA class I and class II types were taken from metadata supplied by the sample provider and were not determined by assay-based typing. Samples were obtained from the ongoing ImmuneRACE study (first 160 participants) and from 950 to 1,500 subjects provided by 6 global collaborators. The repertoires were released in a freely available public database meant as a resource for research on the immune response to SARS-CoV-2. The prospective study material was composed of cDNA or gDNA derived from T cells, B-cell-depleted T cells, or PBMCs. Subjects who had been exposed to COVID-19, were actively infected with it, or had recovered from it provided the deeply sampled blood TCRbeta repertoires that made up the dataset. Nearly every sample came with metadata listing a de-identified subject ID, COVID-19 status, age in years and sex. Study-wide findings and limitations: How much clinical and demographic metadata was included differed by source and by participant, and the metadata was provided uncurated.

TCRbeta CDR3 regions were amplified from genomic DNA using the immunoSEQ Assay, a bias-controlled multiplex PCR. The study's processing was this. The number of nucleated cells in each sample was estimated from the amplification of reference gene primers within the assay. Sequence reads were collapsed and filtered to measure the absolute abundance of every unique TCRbeta CDR3 rearrangement. For each sample, productive Simpson clonality was calculated by taking the square root of Simpson's diversity index across productive rearrangements. The table comes from immuneACCESS by way of TCRdb, which keeps in-frame sequences with V and J called. Part of the clones is missing from these tables; in studies checked, under half for an unresolved V gene and the rest for unknown reasons. The V and J calls and the clone size are those of that table, but D and trimming were determined from the DNA. The sample table lists around 300,000 clones, approximately 86% of them with a count of one. The ten largest clones capture about 2.2% of the sample.

The sample consisted of peripheral blood. The sequence came from a young woman who had recovered from COVID-19. This chain is built from TRBV11-2 and TRBJ1-2; TRBD1 is a possible D gene, resting on 6 matching bases. The nucleotide sequence reads TGTGCCAGCAGCTTGGACAGCCCTAACTATGGCTACACCTTC. It encodes CASSLDSPNYGYTF.